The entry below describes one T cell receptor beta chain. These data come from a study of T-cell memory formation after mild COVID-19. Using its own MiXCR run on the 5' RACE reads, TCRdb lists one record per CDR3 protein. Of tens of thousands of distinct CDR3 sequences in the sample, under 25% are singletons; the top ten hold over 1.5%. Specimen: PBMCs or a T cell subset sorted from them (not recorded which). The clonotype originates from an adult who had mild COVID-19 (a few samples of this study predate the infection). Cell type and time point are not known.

In nucleotides, the CDR3 is TGTGCCAGCAGCACTAGCGGGACTTACGAGCAGTACTTC. This gives the protein CASSTSGTYEQYF. This sequence joins TRBV7-9 and TRBJ2-7, with 10 nucleotides matching TRBD2. V shed 5 bases, J shed 4 bases, and the junction held 2 bases outside the gene matches. Germline CDR1 SEHNR, CDR2 FQNEAQ (reference sequence). The CDR3 is made up of 13 amino acids.